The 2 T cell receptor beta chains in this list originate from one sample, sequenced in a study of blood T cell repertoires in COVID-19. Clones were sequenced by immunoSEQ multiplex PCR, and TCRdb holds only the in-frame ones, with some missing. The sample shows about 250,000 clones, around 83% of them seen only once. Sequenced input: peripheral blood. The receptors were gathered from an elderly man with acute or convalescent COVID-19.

CDR3 amino acids: CASSLKGTGRSEAFF. The CDR3 DNA reads as TGCGCCAGCAGCTTGAAAGGGACAGGGCGGTCTGAAGCTTTCTTT. The chain joins TRBV5-1 to TRBJ1-1; TRBD1 aligns across 9 bases. Germline assignment: CDR1 SGHRS and CDR2 YFSETQ. The CDR3 runs 15 residues. Losses at the gene ends were 1 base for V and 6 bases for J; bases not matched to a gene: 7.

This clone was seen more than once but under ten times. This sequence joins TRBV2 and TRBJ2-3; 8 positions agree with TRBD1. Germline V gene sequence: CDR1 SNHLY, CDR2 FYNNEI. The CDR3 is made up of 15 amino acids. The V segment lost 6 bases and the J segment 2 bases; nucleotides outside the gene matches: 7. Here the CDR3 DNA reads TGTGCCAGCAGCACCGGGACAGGCCTCACAGATACGCAGTATTTT. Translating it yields CASSTGTGLTDTQYF.